The next 15 T cell receptor beta chains were all read from a single sample in a study of shared clonotypes between healthy human individuals. The protocol was immunoSEQ multiplex PCR, while the TCRdb copy is restricted to in-frame clones and leaves out a portion. The data show approximately 2.5 million clones, roughly nine tenths seen once. The specimen sequenced was naive CD4+ T cells sorted from blood. Subset of the sample: CD45RA+ positively selected. These receptors all stem from a man aged 18 to 29 in good health.

The chain joins TRBV5-1 to TRBJ2-1, with 11 bases aligning to TRBD2. The CDR3 is 19 residues long. After removal of 0 bases from V and 0 bases from J, the junction contained 8 bases not matched to a gene. Germline V gene data show CDR1 as SGHRS and CDR2 as YFSETQ. The CDR3 DNA reads TGCGCCAGCAGCTTGGAGGCTAGCGGGAGGACCAGCTCCTACAATGAGCAGTTCTTC. Its translation: CASSLEASGRTSSYNEQFF.

The chain recombines TRBV5-5 with TRBJ2-5, with a possible D match to TRBD1 (6 bases). The CDR3 extends over 13 amino acids. The V gene lost 4 bases and the J gene lost 4 bases, with 11 bases spanning the gap. In germline, CDR1 is SGHKS, CDR2 YYEKEE (reference sequence). The CDR3 region has the DNA TGTGCCAGCAGCCCTACAGGGCTAGAGACCCAGTACTTC. Residues: CASSPTGLETQYF.

J is TRBJ2-2 and V is TRBV5-6; 7 bases fit TRBD2. After removal of 5 bases from V and 5 bases from J, the junction contained 6 bases not matched to a gene. From germline, CDR1 is SGHDT and CDR2 YYEEEE. The CDR3 is made up of 14 amino acids. The CDR3 region is CASRRLAGTGELFF. CDR3 DNA sequence: TGTGCCAGCAGGCGACTAGCTGGGACCGGGGAGCTGTTTTTT.

This chain links TRBV15 with TRBJ2-1; 7 bases are a match to TRBD2. This CDR3 has 16 amino acids. The ends lost 5 bases at V and 5 bases at J; junction bases unmatched: 12. The germline CDR1 and CDR2 sequences are LNHNV and YYDKDF (reference sequence). CDR3: CATSVWGRAGNNEQFF. CDR3 in DNA: TGTGCCACCAGCGTATGGGGCCGAGCGGGAAACAATGAGCAGTTCTTC.

The chain is built from TRBV4-1 and TRBJ1-1; D is unresolved. Between the trimmed V and J ends, which lost 3 bases and 0 bases, there was a span of 23 bases. Germline CDR1 and CDR2: MGHRA and YSYEKL. The CDR3 loop spans 19 amino acids. CDR3 in DNA: TGCGCCAGCAGCCACGATTCACGGGGAATTGGGCCGATGAACACTGAAGCTTTCTTT. It translates to CASSHDSRGIGPMNTEAFF.

The J gene is TRBJ1-2, the V gene TRBV6-1; a possible D gene is TRBD1 (6 bases). Looked up from germline, CDR1 is MNHNS and CDR2 is SASEGT. This CDR3 has 13 residues. Trimming stripped 6 bases from V and 5 bases from J, with 13 bases between. The CDR3 DNA follows: TGTGCCAGCAGCCCGGACAGCGGGTATGGCTACACCTTC. Translation gives CASSPDSGYGYTF.

V usage is TRBV7-2 and J usage is TRBJ1-4; the match to TRBD1 covers 8 bases. The CDR3 runs 15 residues. The germline V gene has CDR1 SGHTA and CDR2 FQGNSA. The ends lost 5 bases at V and 8 bases at J; junction bases unmatched: 10. For the CDR3, the DNA is TGTGCCAGCAGCCGAAGTCAGGGGGCAGGGGAAAAACTGTTTTTT. Its translation: CASSRSQGAGEKLFF.

The count of this clone is one. The chain is built from TRBV23-1 and TRBJ1-5, with TRBD1 matching 7 bases. TRBV23-1 is an ORF for which the function is uncertain. J was trimmed by 2 bases and V by 3 bases; bases with no gene match: 10. The CDR3 runs 17 residues. The CDR3 sequence: CASSHPTGCSGNQPQHF. The CDR3 DNA follows: TGCGCCAGCAGTCACCCGACAGGGTGCTCAGGCAATCAGCCCCAGCATTTT.

V gene TRBV5-4 combines with J gene TRBJ2-7, with 7 bases matching TRBD2. Germline lookup yields CDR1 SGHNT and CDR2 YYREEE (reference sequence). Unmatched junction bases numbered 6, after V lost 3 bases and J lost 0 bases. The CDR3 has 15 amino acids. The CDR3 protein is CASSSQRGSSYEQYF. CDR3 coding DNA: TGTGCCAGCAGCTCCCAGCGGGGTAGCTCCTACGAGCAGTACTTC.

V gene TRBV30 combines with J gene TRBJ2-3; the D gene is possibly TRBD2 (6 bases). Germline V gene sequence: CDR1 GTSNPN, CDR2 SVGIG (reference sequence). CDR3 length: 16 residues. V was clipped by 4 bases and J by 8 bases, with 25 bases between them. The CDR3 sequence: CAWINGRPQALGTQYF. CDR3 nucleotides: TGTGCCTGGATAAACGGGAGACCCCAGGCCCTGGGTACGCAGTATTTT.

The chain has TRBV6-5 and TRBJ1-6; TRBD1 matches 8 bases. V gave up 5 bases and J gave up 9 bases; unmatched junction bases: 9. Germline V lookup: CDR1 MNHEY, CDR2 SVGAGI. The CDR3 is 15 residues long. This CDR3 is CASSPRQGRASPLHF. CDR3 DNA sequence: TGTGCCAGCAGTCCCCGACAGGGGAGAGCTTCACCCCTCCACTTT.

The chain is built from TRBV5-1 and TRBJ2-3; TRBD1 aligns across 7 bases. The CDR3 is made up of 17 amino acids. J lost 4 bases, V lost 4 bases, and 15 bases had no gene match. Per the germline V gene, CDR1 is SGHRS and CDR2 is YFSETQ. The CDR3 loop reads CASSLRQGPGAPDTQYF. DNA of the CDR3: TGCGCCAGCAGCCTACGACAGGGACCAGGAGCCCCAGATACGCAGTATTTT. Full variable domain (outside the CDR3, taken from reference TRBV5-1 and TRBJ2-3): KAGVTQTPRYLIKTRGQQVTLSCSPISGHRSVSWYQQTPGQGLQFLFEYFSETQRNKGNFPGRFSGRQFSNSRSEMNVSTLELGDSALYLCASSLRQGPGAPDTQYFGPGTRLTVL.

This chain uses TRBV10-3 with TRBJ1-3; tentative D call: TRBD1 (6 bases). The V gene lost 3 bases and the J gene lost 4 bases, with 16 bases spanning the gap. The CDR3 is made up of 16 amino acids. Germline lookup yields CDR1 ENHRY and CDR2 SYGVKD. The chain's CDR3 is CAISESGPGVGNTIYF. The CDR3 DNA reads as TGTGCCATCAGTGAATCTGGGCCAGGGGTCGGAAACACCATATATTTT.

The chain carries TRBV9 and TRBJ2-2; possibly TRBD1 for D (5 bases). V was shortened by 0 bases and J by 7 bases, with 10 bases between the two germline ends. This CDR3 spans 14 amino acids. Germline V CDR1 and CDR2: SGDLS, YYNGEE. CDR3 amino acids: CASSVVQGGGELFF. The CDR3, as DNA: TGTGCCAGCAGCGTAGTCCAGGGCGGCGGGGAGCTGTTTTTT.

Comment on this clone: Within the sample, other DNA sequences also encode this same CDR3. The chain employs TRBV7-9 and TRBJ2-5; the D is unclear. This CDR3 has 12 amino acids. The germline V and J ends were trimmed by 0 bases and 8 bases, with 7 bases remaining between them. Looked up from germline, CDR1 is SEHNR and CDR2 is FQNEAQ (reference sequence). CDR3 sequence: CASSLALETQYF. The DNA of the CDR3 is TGTGCCAGCAGCTTAGCGTTGGAAACCCAGTACTTC.